A single TCR beta chain is shown here with its context. This clone was detected only a few times. Its antigen remains unidentified. No much larger clonotype is one base removed from it; base qualities were not supplied. The sample comes from a study of blood T cell repertoires in COVID-19 (dated by TCRdb to 2019 to 2021). At the level of the whole study: Samples from collaborators originated in the United States, Italy and Spain and spanned both the acute and convalescent phases of COVID-19. The samples were drawn from two sources: the first 160 participants of the ongoing ImmuneRACE study, and over 1,000 subjects contributed by 6 global collaborators. The repertoires were released in a freely available public database intended as a resource for research on the immune response to SARS-CoV-2. Where available, HLA class I and class II types were obtained from metadata supplied by the sample provider rather than from assay-based typing. The dataset comprised deeply sampled blood TCRbeta repertoires from subjects exposed to, actively infected with, or recovered from COVID-19. The prospective study material was composed of cDNA or gDNA derived from T cells, B-cell-depleted T cells, or PBMCs. A de-identified subject ID, COVID-19 status, age in years and sex were almost always included in the sample metadata.

TCRbeta CDR3 regions were amplified from genomic DNA by means of the immunoSEQ Assay, a bias-controlled multiplex PCR. From the authors' description of their analysis: Nucleated cell counts per sample were estimated from amplification of reference gene primers within the assay. Sequence reads were collapsed and filtered to measure the absolute abundance of every unique TCRbeta CDR3 rearrangement. Productive Simpson clonality was computed per sample as the square root of Simpson's diversity index over productive rearrangements. Here the immuneACCESS table is served through TCRdb, limited to in-frame sequences with V and J called. Missing clones are a known gap in these copies; in checked studies unresolved V genes cover under half, and the rest lacks a known reason. V and J calls plus clone size are reproduced from that table; the DNA served to infer D and trimming. The sample table records about 50,000 clones; roughly four fifths of these occur just once. Jointly, the top ten make up approximately 8.3% of the sample.

CDR1 and CDR2 are read off the germline V gene as SGHAT and FQNNGV. Trimming removed 5 bases from V and 2 bases from J, leaving 17 bases between the germline ends. The CDR3 covers 16 residues, taking in both the cysteine and the phenylalanine. Only the CDR3 DNA is retained, 48 bases long and in frame from the first base. Whole blood was collected in K2EDTA tubes by collaborating institutions according to the institutions' own protocols. For TCRbeta analysis, collaborators shipped samples as frozen whole blood, isolated PBMCs, or DNA extracted from either of those sample types. General findings and caveats noted by the study authors: Clinical and demographic metadata were provided uncurated, with the amount varying by source and participant.

This receptor was taken from a man aged 55 to 69 with acute or convalescent COVID-19. Material: peripheral blood. The sequence is built from TRBV11-2 and TRBJ2-3; matching of 6 bases hints at TRBD2 as the D gene. The CDR3 reads as follows: CASSPPGAGNTDTQYF. The nucleotide sequence reads TGTGCCAGCAGCCCCCCCGGGGCGGGGAACACAGATACGCAGTATTTT.